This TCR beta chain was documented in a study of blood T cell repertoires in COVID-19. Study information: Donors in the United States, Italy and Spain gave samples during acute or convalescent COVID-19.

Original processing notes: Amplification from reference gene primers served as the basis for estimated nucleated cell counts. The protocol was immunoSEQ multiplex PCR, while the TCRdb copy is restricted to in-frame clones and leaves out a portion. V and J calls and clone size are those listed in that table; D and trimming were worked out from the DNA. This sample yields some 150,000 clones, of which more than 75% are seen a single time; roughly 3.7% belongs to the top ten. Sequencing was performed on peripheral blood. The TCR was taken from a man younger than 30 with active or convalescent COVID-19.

CDR3 bases: TGTGCCAGTAGTAGACCTGCGGGACCCCTCGGGGAAGAGACCCAGTACTTC. Protein: CASSRPAGPLGEETQYF. The rearrangement uses TRBV19 and TRBJ2-5; D might be TRBD2 (6 bases). V was pared by 4 bases and J by 3 bases, with 21 bases between. The CDR3 covers 17 residues. Germline V gene lookup returns CDR1 LNHDA and CDR2 SQIVND (reference sequence).